This TCR beta chain was captured by sequencing in a study of blood T cell repertoires in COVID-19 (dated by TCRdb to about 2020). Context from the whole study: The collaborator samples originated in the United States, Italy and Spain and spanned the acute and convalescent phases of COVID-19. The samples were drawn from two sources: the first 160 participants of the ongoing ImmuneRACE study, and approximately 1,300 subjects contributed by 6 global collaborators. Where available, HLA class I and class II types were taken from metadata supplied by the sample provider and were not determined by assay-based typing. The material from the prospective study consisted of cDNA or gDNA derived from T cells, B-cell-depleted T cells, or PBMCs. The repertoires were released in a freely available public database meant as a resource for research on the immune response to SARS-CoV-2. The sample metadata nearly always contained a de-identified subject ID, COVID-19 status, age in years and sex. The dataset comprised deeply sampled blood TCRbeta repertoires from subjects exposed to, actively infected with, or recovered from COVID-19.

What the work shows at the level of the full study, not this receptor alone: The quantity of clinical and demographic metadata differed by source and by participant and was supplied without curation.

Each collaborating institution followed its own protocols to collect whole blood in K2EDTA tubes. For TCRbeta analysis, collaborator samples were shipped as frozen whole blood, as isolated PBMCs, or as DNA extracted from either sample type. The immunoSEQ Assay, a bias-controlled multiplex PCR, was used to amplify TCRbeta CDR3 regions from genomic DNA. The original methods were these. The number of nucleated cells in each sample was estimated from the amplification of reference gene primers within the assay. To quantify the absolute abundance of each unique TCRbeta CDR3 rearrangement, sequence reads were collapsed and filtered. For each sample, productive Simpson clonality was calculated as the square root of Simpson's diversity index over productive rearrangements. TCRdb's version of the immuneACCESS table is confined to in-frame rearrangements and falls short of the full clone set. An unresolved V gene accounts for under half of the shortfall where checked; the remainder is of unknown origin. V and J calls and clone size are given by that table; D and trimming were obtained from the DNA. The sample table records about 520,000 clones; 70% to 90% of these occur just once. The biggest ten clones account for roughly 3.1% of the sample.

On this clone itself: Its cognate antigen has yet to be identified. No base quality values were provided; no much bigger clone lies one nucleotide off.

The sample taken for sequencing was peripheral blood. The receptor comes from a human donor in a cohort sampled during active COVID-19.

The nucleotide sequence reads as follows: TGTGCCAGCAGAACAGGGGCCGTGCAGTCCTACGAGCAGTACTTC. Its translation is CASRTGAVQSYEQYF. The chain couples TRBV6-5 to TRBJ2-7; TRBD1 aligns with 7 central bases. Counted from cysteine to phenylalanine, this CDR3 has 15 amino acids. Left in the record is the CDR3 DNA by itself, 45 bases read in frame from the first base. Clipping removes 6 bases from V and 1 base from J, with 9 as the unmatched junction base count. From the germline V gene, CDR1 is MNHEY and CDR2 is SVGAGI.